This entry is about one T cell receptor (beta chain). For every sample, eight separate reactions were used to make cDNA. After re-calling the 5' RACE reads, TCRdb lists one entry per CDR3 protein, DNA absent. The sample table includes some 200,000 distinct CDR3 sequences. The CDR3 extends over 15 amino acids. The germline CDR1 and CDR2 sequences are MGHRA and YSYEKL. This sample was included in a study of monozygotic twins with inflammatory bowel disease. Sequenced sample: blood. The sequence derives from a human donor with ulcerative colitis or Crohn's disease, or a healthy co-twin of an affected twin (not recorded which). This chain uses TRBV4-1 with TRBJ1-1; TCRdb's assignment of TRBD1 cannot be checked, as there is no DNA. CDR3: CASSQRGGMNTEAFF.